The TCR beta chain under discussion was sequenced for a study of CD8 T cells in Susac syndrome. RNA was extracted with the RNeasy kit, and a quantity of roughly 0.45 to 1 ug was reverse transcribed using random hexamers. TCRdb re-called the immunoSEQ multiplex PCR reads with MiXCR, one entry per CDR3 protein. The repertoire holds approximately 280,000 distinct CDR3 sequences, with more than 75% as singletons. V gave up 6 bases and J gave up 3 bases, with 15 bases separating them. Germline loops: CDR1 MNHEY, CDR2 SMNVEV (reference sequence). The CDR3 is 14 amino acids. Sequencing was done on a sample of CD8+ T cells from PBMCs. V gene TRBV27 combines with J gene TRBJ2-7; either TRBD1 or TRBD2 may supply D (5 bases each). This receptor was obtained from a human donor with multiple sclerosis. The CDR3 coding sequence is TGTGCCAGCAGCCACTTCCGGGGCAACTACGAGCAGTACTTC. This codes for CASSHFRGNYEQYF.